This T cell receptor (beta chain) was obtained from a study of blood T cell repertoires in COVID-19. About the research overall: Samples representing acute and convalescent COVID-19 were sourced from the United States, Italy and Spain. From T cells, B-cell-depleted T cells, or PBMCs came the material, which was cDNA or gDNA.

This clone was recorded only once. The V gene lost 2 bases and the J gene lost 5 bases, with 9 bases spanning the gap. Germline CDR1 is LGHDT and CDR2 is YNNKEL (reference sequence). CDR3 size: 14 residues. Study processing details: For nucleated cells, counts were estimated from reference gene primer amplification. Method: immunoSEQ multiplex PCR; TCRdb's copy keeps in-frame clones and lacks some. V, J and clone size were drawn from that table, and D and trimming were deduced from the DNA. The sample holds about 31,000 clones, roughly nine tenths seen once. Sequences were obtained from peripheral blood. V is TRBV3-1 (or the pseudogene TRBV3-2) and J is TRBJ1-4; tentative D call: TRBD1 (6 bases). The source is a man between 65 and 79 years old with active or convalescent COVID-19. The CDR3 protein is CASSQWGRNEKLFF. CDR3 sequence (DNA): TGTGCCAGCAGCCAATGGGGGCGGAATGAAAAACTGTTTTTT.